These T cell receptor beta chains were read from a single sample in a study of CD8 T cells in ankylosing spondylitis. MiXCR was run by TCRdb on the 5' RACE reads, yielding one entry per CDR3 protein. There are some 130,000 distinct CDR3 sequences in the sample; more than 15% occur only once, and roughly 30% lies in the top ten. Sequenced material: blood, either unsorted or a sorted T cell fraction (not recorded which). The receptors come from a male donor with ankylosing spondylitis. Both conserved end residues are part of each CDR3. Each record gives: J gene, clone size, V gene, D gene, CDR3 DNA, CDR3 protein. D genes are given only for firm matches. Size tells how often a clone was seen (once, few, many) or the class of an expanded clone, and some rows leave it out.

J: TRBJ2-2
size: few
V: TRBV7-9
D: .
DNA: TGTGCCAGCAGCACTATTAAGCAGGGGAACACCGGGGAGCTGTTTTTT
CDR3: CASSTIKQGNTGELFF

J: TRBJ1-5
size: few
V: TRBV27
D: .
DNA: TGTGCCAGCAGTCCCGGACAGCCTAATCAGCCCCAGCATTTT
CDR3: CASSPGQPNQPQHF

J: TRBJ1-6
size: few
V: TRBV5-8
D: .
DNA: TGTGCCAGCAATGAGGAGAGCTCCTATAATTCACCCCTCCACTTT
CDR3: CASNEESSYNSPLHF

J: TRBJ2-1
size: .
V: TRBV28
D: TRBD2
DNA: TGTGCCAGCAGTTCCCGATCAGCGGGAGTGGGAGTAAGAAATGAGCAGTTCTTC
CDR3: CASSSRSAGVGVRNEQFF

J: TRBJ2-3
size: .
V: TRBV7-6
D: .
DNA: TGTGCCAGCAGCCGTCCCTTAGATACGCAGTATTTT
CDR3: CASSRPLDTQYF

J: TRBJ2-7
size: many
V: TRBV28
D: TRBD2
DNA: TGTGCCAGCAGTACCCAGACAGCGGGGCACTCCTACGAGCAGTACTTC
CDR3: CASSTQTAGHSYEQYF

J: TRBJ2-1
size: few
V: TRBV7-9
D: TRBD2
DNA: TGTGCCAGCAGCTTAGCGGGAGGGTTTGAGCAGTTCTTC
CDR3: CASSLAGGFEQFF

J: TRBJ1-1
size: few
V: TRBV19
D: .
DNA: TGTGCCAGTAGTCCCCCTTCTGTCATTGGAACTGAAGCTTTCTTT
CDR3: CASSPPSVIGTEAFF

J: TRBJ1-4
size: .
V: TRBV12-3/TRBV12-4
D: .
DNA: TGTGCCAGCAGTTCTCCCCGGGACACCCCAAATAATGAAAAACTGTTTTTT
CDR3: CASSSPRDTPNNEKLFF

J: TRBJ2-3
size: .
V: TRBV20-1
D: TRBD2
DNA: TGCAGTGCCGAATTTAGCGGGAGGCCCACAGATACGCAGTATTTT
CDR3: CSAEFSGRPTDTQYF

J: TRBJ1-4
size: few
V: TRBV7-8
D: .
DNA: TGTGCCAGCAGCTTAGCGCAGGGGCCTAATGAAAAACTGTTTTTT
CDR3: CASSLAQGPNEKLFF

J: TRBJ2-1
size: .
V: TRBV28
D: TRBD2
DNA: TGTGCCAGCTATGTAGCGGGAGGAGGCAATGAGCAGTTCTTC
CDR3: CASYVAGGGNEQFF

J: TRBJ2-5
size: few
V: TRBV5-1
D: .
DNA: TGCGCCAGCAGCTTGGTTACAGGACAAGAGACCCAGTACTTC
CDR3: CASSLVTGQETQYF

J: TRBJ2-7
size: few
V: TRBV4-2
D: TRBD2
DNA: TGTGCCAGCAGCCAAGACCTAGCGGGAGGGCCAAGGTCCTACGAGCAGTACTTC
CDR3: CASSQDLAGGPRSYEQYF

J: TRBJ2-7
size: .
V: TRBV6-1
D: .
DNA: TGTGCCAGCAGCGACCCGACGGAGAGCTACGAGCAGTACTTC
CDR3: CASSDPTESYEQYF

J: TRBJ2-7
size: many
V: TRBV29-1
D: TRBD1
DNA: TGCAGCGTGGGACAGGGGGCCTACGAGCAGTACTTC
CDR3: CSVGQGAYEQYF

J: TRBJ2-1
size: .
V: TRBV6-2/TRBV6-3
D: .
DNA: TGTGCCAGCAGTTACTCGATAGTTAGCGGAGGGGGCTCCTACAATGAGCAGTTCTTC
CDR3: CASSYSIVSGGGSYNEQFF

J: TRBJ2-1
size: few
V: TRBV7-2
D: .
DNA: TGTGCCAGCAGCCCTTACTTGAACTCCTACAATGAGCAGTTCTTC
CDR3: CASSPYLNSYNEQFF

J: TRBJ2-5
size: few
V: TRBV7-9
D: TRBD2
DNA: TGTGCCAGCAGCATCGTCGGGGGGGGCCTGGAGACCCAGTACTTC
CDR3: CASSIVGGGLETQYF

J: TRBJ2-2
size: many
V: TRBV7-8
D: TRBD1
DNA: TGTGCCAGCAGGTCCGGGACAGGGTCCACCGGGGAGCTGTTTTTT
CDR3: CASRSGTGSTGELFF

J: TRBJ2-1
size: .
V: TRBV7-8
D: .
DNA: TGTGCCAGCAGTCCCCTGGCGGAACTCTCCTACAATGAGCAGTTCTTC
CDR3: CASSPLAELSYNEQFF

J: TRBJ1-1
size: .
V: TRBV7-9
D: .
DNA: TGTGCCAGCAGCTTACGGGGGGACACTGAAGCTTTCTTT
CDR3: CASSLRGDTEAFF

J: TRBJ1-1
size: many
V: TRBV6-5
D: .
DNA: TGTGCCAGCAGTTACTCCGGGCGGAACACTGAAGCTTTCTTT
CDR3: CASSYSGRNTEAFF

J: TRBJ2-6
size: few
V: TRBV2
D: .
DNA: TGTGCCAGCAGTAATATGGGCGGCTTCTCTGGGGCCAACGTCCTGACTTTC
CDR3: CASSNMGGFSGANVLTF

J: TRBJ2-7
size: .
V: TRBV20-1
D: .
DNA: TGCAGTGCTAGTTCCGGGAGTAGGTACGAGCAGTACTTC
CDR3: CSASSGSRYEQYF

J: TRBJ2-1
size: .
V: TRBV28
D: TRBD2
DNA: TGTGCCAGCAGTAGCCCAAGGATTAGCGGGAGGCCCTACAATGAGCAGTTCTTC
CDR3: CASSSPRISGRPYNEQFF

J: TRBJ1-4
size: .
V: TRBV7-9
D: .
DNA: TGTGCCAGCAGCTTAGGTTGGGAGACTAATGAAAAACTGTTTTTT
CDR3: CASSLGWETNEKLFF

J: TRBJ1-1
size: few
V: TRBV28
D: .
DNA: TGTGCCAGCAGACCAAGGACTCTGGCCACTGAAGCTTTCTTT
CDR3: CASRPRTLATEAFF

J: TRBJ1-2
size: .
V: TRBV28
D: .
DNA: TGTGCCAGCAGCCCGGGGGTGAACTATGGCTACACCTTC
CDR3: CASSPGVNYGYTF

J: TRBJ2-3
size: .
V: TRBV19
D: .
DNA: TGTGCCAGTAGCACCGGGACGGCTAGCACAGATACGCAGTATTTT
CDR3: CASSTGTASTDTQYF

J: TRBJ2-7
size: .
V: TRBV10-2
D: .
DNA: TGCGCCAGCAGTGAGGGCCGCTGGAGCTCCTACGAGCAGTACTTC
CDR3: CASSEGRWSSYEQYF

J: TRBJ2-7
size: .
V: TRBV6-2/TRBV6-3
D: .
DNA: TGTGCCAGCAGTAAACCTCACGAGCAGTACTTC
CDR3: CASSKPHEQYF

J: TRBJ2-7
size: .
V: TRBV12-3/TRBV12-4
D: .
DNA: TGTGCCAGCAGTTTACTCGGGAGAGAGCAGTACTTC
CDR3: CASSLLGREQYF

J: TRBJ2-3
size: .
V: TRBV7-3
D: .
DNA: TGTGCCAGCAGCCCCAGTTTGAGGGGTAGCACAGATACGCAGTATTTT
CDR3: CASSPSLRGSTDTQYF

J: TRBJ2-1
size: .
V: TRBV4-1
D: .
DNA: TGCGCCAGCAGCCAAAAGGTGGGAGTGGCGGTCTCCTACAATGAGCAGTTCTTC
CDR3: CASSQKVGVAVSYNEQFF

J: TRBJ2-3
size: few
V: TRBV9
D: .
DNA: TGTGCCAGCAGCGTAGGCGCGCTCGGCACAGATACGCAGTATTTT
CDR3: CASSVGALGTDTQYF

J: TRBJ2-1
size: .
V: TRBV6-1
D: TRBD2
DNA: TGTGCCAGCAGACCCGGGACTAGCGGTTTAGTAAGGCAGTTCTTC
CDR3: CASRPGTSGLVRQFF

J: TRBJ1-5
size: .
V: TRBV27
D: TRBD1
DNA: TGTGCCATCTCGGACAGGGTAGGCCAGCCCCAGCATTTT
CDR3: CAISDRVGQPQHF

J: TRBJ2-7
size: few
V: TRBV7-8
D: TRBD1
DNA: TGTGCCAGCAGTCAGGACAGGAACGAGCAGTACTTC
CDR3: CASSQDRNEQYF

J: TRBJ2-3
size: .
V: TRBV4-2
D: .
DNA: TGTGCCAGCAGCCAAGACGTGGTGAGGGTGGTGGCAGATACGCAGTATTTT
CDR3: CASSQDVVRVVADTQYF

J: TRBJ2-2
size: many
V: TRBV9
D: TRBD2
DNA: TGTGCCAGCGAGCCCCGGGGGGGGGGCACCGGGGAGCTGTTTTTT
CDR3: CASEPRGGGTGELFF

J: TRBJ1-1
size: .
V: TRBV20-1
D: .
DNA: TGCACTGCCAGCGCTGAAGCTTTCTTT
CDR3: CTASAEAFF

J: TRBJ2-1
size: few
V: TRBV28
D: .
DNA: TGTGCCAGCAGTTTGATGGACAACCTGAACAATGAGCAGTTCTTC
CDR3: CASSLMDNLNNEQFF

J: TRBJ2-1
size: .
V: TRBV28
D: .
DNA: TGTGCCAGCAGTTTTGGGGGCCGGAATGAGCAGTTCTTC
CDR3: CASSFGGRNEQFF

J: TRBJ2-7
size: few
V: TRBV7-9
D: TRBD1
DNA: TGTGCCAGCAGCTCAGCAGGGGGCTCCTACGAGCAGTACTTC
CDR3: CASSSAGGSYEQYF

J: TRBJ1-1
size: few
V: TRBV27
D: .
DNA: TGTGCCAGCAGTTTATCCCCCGGGGGGGCTGAAGCTTTCTTT
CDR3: CASSLSPGGAEAFF